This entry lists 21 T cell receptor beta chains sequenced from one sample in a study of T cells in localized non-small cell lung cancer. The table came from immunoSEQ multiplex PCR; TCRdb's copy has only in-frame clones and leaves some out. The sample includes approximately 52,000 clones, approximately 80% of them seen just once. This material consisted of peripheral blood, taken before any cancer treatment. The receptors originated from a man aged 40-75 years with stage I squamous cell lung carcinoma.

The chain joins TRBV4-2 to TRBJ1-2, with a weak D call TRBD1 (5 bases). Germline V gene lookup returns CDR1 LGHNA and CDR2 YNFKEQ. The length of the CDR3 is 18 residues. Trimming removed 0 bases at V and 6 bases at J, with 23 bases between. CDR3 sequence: CASSQDRVQRGAGNGYTF. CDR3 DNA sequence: TGTGCCAGCAGCCAAGATCGGGTACAACGGGGCGCGGGAAATGGCTACACCTTC.

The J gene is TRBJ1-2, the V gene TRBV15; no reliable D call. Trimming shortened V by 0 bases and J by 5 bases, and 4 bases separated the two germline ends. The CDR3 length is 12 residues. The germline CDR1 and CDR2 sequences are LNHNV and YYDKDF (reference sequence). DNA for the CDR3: TGTGCCACCAGCAGAGAAGATTATGGCTACACCTTC. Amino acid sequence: CATSREDYGYTF. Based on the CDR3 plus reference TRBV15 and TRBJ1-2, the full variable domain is DAMVIQNPRYQVTQFGKPVTLSCSQTLNHNVMYWYQQKSSQAPKLLFHYYDKDFNNEADTPDNFQSRRPNTSFCFLDIRSPGLGDTAMYLCATSREDYGYTFGSGTRLTVV.

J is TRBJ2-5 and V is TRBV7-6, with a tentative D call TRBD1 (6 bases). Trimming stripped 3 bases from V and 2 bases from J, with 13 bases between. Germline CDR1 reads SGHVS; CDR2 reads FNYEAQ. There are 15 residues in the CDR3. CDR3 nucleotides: TGTGCCAGCAGCTTCGGCACGGACAGACAAGAGACCCAGTACTTC. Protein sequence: CASSFGTDRQETQYF.

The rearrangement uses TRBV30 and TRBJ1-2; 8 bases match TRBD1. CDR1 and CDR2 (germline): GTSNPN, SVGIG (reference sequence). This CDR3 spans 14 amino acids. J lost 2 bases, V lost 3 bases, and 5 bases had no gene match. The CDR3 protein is CAWRTGGGNYGYTF. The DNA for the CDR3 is TGTGCCTGGAGAACAGGGGGGGGAAACTATGGCTACACCTTC.

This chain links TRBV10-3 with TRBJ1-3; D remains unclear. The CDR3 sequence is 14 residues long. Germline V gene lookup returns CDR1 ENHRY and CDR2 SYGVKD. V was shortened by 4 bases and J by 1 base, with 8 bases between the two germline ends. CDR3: CAISAGGSGNTIYF. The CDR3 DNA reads TGTGCCATCAGTGCAGGAGGATCTGGAAACACCATATATTTT.

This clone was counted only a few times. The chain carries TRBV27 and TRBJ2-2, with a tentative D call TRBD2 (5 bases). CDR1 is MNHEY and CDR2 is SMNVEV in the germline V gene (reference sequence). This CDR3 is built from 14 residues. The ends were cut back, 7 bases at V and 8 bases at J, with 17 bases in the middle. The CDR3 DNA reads TGTGCCAGCAACAAGGCCGGGGTTGGGGGGGAGCTGTTTTTT. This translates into CASNKAGVGGELFF.

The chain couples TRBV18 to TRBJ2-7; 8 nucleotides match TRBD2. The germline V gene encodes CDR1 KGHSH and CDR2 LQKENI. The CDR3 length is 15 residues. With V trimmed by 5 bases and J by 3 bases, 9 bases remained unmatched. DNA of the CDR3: TGTGCCAGCTCATCCGCGGCACTAGCGGTCTACGAGCAGTACTTC. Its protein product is CASSSAALAVYEQYF.

Here the CDR3 reads CASSEAEGETQYF. The CDR3 DNA reads TGTGCCAGCAGTGAAGCTGAGGGTGAGACCCAGTACTTC. The chain carries TRBV6-1 and TRBJ2-5; TRBD2 might be the D (5 bases). The germline CDR1 and CDR2 sequences are MNHNS and SASEGT. This CDR3 spans 13 amino acids. The ends were cut back, 0 bases at V and 5 bases at J, with 7 bases in the middle.

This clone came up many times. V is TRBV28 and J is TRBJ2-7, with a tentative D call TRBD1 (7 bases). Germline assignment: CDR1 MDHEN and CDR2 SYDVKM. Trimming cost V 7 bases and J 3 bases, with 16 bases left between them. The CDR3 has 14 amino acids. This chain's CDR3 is CASTWTGGGYEQYF. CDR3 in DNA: TGTGCCAGCACCTGGACAGGAGGGGGCTACGAGCAGTACTTC.

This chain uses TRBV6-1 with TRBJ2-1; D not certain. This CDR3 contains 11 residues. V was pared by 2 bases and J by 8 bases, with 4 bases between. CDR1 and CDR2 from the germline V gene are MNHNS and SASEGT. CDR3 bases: TGTGCCAGCAGTGAACTGGATGAGCAGTTCTTC. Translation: CASSELDEQFF.

CDR3 amino acids: CASSSGLPRETQYF. CDR3 nucleotide sequence: TGTGCCAGCAGCTCGGGACTCCCCAGGGAGACCCAGTACTTC. The rearrangement uses TRBV7-6 and TRBJ2-5; tentatively, D is TRBD2 (6 bases). The CDR3 runs to 14 residues. Germline CDR1 and CDR2: SGHVS and FNYEAQ. V lost 4 bases and J 5 bases, leaving 14 bases between the germline ends.

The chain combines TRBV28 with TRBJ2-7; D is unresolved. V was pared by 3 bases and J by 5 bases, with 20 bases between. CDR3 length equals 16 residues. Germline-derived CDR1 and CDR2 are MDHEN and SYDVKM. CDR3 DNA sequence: TGTGCCAGCAGTTTTAGCACCCATGGCAGAAACCACGAGCAGTACTTC. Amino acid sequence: CASSFSTHGRNHEQYF.

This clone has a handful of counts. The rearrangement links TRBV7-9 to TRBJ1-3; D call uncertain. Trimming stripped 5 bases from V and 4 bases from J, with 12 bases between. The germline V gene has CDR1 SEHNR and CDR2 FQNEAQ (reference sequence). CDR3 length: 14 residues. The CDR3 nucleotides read TGTGCCAGCAGCGCGGCCCGTAGGGGAAACACCATATATTTT. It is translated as CASSAARRGNTIYF.

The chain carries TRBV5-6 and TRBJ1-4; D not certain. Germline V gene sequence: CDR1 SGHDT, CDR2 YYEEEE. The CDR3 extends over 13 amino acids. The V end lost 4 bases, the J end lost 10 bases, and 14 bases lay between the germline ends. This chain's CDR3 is CASSPNKGSKLFF. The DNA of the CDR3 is TGTGCCAGCAGCCCTAATAAGGGATCAAAACTGTTTTTT. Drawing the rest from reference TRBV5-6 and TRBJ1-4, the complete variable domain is DAGVTQSPTHLIKTRGQQVTLRCSPKSGHDTVSWYQQALGQGPQFIFQYYEEEERQRGNFPDRFSGHQFPNYSSELNVNALLLGDSALYLCASSPNKGSKLFFGSGTQLSVL.

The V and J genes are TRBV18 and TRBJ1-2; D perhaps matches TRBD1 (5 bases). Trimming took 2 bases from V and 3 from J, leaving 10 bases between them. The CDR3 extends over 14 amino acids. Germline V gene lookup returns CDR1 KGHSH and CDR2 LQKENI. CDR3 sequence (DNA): TGTGCCAGCTCACCAAATCCAGGGCACTATGGCTACACCTTC. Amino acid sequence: CASSPNPGHYGYTF.

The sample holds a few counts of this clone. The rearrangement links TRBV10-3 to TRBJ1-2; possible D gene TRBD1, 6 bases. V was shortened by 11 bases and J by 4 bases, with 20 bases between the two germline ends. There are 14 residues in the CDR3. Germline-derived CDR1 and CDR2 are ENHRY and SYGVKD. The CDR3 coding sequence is TGTGCCGCAAACGAGGGGGGCGGTGGCTATGGCTACACCTTC. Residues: CAANEGGGGYGYTF.

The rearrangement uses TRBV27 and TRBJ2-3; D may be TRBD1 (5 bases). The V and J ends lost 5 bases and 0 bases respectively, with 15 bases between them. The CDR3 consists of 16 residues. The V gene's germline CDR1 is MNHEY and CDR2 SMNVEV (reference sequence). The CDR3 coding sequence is TGTGCCAGCAGTGGTGGATGGGGCACTAGCACAGATACGCAGTATTTT. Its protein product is CASSGGWGTSTDTQYF.

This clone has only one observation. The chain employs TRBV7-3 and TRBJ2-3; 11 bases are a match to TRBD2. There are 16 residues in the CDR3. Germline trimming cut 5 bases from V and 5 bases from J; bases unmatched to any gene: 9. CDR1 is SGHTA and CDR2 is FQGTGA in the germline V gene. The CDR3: CASSGSGGGTRDTQYF. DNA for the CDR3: TGTGCCAGCAGCGGTAGCGGGGGGGGCACTAGAGATACGCAGTATTTT.

The DNA of the CDR3 is TGTGCCAGCAGTTTATGGGGGATGATCCTCGGCAGCTCTTTTAGCAATCAGCCCCAGCATTTT. Translating gives CASSLWGMILGSSFSNQPQHF. This chain joins TRBV28 and TRBJ1-5; D call uncertain. With 0 bases removed from V and 0 bases from J, the gap between germline ends came to 24 bases. CDR1 and CDR2 from the germline V gene are MDHEN and SYDVKM. The CDR3 runs to 21 residues. Looking up the rest from reference TRBV28 and TRBJ1-5 gives the full variable domain: DVKVTQSSRYLVKRTGEKVFLECVQDMDHENMFWYRQDPGLGLRLIYFSYDVKMKEKGDIPEGYSVSREKKERFSLILESASTNQTSMYLCASSLWGMILGSSFSNQPQHFGDGTRLSIL.

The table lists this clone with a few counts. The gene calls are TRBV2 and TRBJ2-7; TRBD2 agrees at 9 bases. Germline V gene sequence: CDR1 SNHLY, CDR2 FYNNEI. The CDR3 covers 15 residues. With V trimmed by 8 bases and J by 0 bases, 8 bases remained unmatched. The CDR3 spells CASRQSSGGSYEQYF. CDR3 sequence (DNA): TGTGCCAGCCGCCAAAGTAGCGGGGGCTCCTACGAGCAGTACTTC.

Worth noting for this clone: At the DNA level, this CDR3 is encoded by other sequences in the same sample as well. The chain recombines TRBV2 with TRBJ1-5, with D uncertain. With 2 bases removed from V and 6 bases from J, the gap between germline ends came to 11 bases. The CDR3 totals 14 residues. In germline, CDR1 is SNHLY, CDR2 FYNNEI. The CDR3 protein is CASSEITSSQPQHF. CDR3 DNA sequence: TGTGCCAGCAGTGAAATTACGTCGAGTCAGCCCCAGCATTTT.